This T cell receptor (beta chain) derives from a study of spatial heterogeneity in lung cancer. Time point of the sample: blood at routine non-recurrence follow-up after resection. V was cut by 1 base and J by 0 bases, with 11 bases left in between. Germline CDR1 and CDR2: SGHRS and YFSETQ. The CDR3 consists of 16 residues. Using its own MiXCR run on the 5' RACE reads, TCRdb lists one record per CDR3 protein. The table lists 110,000 or so distinct CDR3 sequences, 9.5% to 14% of them singletons, with approximately 25% in the top ten. The origin of this receptor is a female donor with early-stage non-small cell lung cancer. The source was PBMCs, collected at follow-up. V gene TRBV5-1 combines with J gene TRBJ2-4; weak D call: TRBD1 (6 bases). DNA for the CDR3: TGCGCCAGCAGCTTGAACAGGGAAACAGCCAAAAACATTCAGTACTTC. Translating it yields CASSLNRETAKNIQYF.